There are many counts of the clone carrying this TCR beta chain. This record belongs to a study of Graves' ophthalmopathy and Graves' hyperthyroidism. Study information: Peripheral blood sampling occurred at initial diagnosis, before any treatment.

With 4 bases clipped from V and 3 bases from J, the junction kept 5 bases outside the gene matches. CDR3 size: 13 residues. CDR1 and CDR2 (germline): DFQATT, SNEGSKA (reference sequence). Amplification of TCR beta CDR3 regions used RNA transcripts. The authors performed first-round RT-PCR with HTBI primers and then a second-round multiplex PCR. TCRdb recomputed calls from the multiplex PCR reads with MiXCR, one row per CDR3 protein. The sample lists around 600,000 distinct CDR3 sequences, about two fifths occurring once. This TCR was sampled from an adult man with Graves' ophthalmopathy. Sequencing was performed on peripheral blood. V usage is TRBV20-1 and J usage is TRBJ2-5; 7 bases are a match to TRBD2. The CDR3 sequence is CSAIPSGEETQYF. DNA of the CDR3: TGCAGTGCTATTCCTAGCGGAGAAGAGACCCAGTACTTC.